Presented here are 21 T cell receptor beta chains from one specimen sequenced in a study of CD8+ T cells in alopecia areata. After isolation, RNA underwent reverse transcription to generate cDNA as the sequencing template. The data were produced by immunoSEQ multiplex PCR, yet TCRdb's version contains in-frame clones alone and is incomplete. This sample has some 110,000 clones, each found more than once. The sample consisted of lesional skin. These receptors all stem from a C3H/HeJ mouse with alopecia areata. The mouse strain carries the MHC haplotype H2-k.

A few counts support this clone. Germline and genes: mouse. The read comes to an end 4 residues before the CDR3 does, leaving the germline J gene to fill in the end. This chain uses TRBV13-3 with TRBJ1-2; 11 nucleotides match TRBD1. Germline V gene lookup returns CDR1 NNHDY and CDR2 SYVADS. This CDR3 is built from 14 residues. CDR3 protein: CASTPGQGAYDYTF. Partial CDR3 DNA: TGTGCCAGCACCCCTGGACAGGGGGCATAC.

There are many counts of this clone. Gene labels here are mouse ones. This CDR3 is CASSDAQDRGNQDTQYF. The CDR3 DNA, read in part, is TGTGCCAGCAGTGATGCCCAGGACAGGGGGAACCAAGAC. This rearrangement joins TRBV13-3 to TRBJ2-5; 10 bases are a match to TRBD1. The read comes to an end 4 residues before the CDR3 does, leaving the germline J gene to fill in the end. J was trimmed by 0 bases and V by 0 bases; bases with no gene match: 4. The CDR3 is 17 amino acids. Germline V gene sequence: CDR1 NNHDY, CDR2 SYVADS. The full variable domain, with the rest looked up from reference TRBV13-3 and TRBJ2-5, is EAAVTQSPRSKVAVTGGKVTLSCHQTNNHDYMYWYRQDTGHGLRLIHYSYVADSTEKGDIPDGYKASRPSQENFSLILELASLSQTAVYFCASSDAQDRGNQDTQYFGPGTRLLVL.

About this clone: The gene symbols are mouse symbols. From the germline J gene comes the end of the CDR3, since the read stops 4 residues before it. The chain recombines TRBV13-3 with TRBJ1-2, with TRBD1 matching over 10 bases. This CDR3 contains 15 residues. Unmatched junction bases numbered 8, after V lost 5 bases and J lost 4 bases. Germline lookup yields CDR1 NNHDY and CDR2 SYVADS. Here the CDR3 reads CASSLDRGRGSDYTF. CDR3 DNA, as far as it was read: TGTGCCAGCAGCCTAGACAGGGGGCGAGGCTCC.

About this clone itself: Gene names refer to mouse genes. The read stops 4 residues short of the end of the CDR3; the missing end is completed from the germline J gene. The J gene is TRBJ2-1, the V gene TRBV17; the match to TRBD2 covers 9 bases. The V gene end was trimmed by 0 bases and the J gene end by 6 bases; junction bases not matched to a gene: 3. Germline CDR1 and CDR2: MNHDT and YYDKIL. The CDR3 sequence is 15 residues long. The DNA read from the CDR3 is TGTGCTAGCAGTAGAGATGTGGGGGGGCTTGCT. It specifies CASSRDVGGLA. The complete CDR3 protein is CASSRDVGGLAEQFF.

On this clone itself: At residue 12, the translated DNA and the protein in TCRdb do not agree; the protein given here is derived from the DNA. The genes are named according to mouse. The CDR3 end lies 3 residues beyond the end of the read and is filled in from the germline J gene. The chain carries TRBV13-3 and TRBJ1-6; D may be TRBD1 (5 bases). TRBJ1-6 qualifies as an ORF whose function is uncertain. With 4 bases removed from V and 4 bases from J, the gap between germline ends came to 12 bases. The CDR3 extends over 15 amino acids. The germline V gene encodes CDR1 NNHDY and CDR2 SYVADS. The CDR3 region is CASSTGQTYNSPLYF. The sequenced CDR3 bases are TGTGCCAGCAGTACAGGACAAACATATAATTCGCCC.

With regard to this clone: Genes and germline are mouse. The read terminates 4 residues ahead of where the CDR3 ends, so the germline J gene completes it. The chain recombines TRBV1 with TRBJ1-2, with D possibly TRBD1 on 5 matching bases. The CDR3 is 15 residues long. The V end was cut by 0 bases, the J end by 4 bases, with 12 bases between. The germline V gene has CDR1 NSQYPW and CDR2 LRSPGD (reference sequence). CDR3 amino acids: CTCSADSGRGSDYTF. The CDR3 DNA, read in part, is TGCACCTGCAGTGCAGATTCAGGGAGGGGCTCC.

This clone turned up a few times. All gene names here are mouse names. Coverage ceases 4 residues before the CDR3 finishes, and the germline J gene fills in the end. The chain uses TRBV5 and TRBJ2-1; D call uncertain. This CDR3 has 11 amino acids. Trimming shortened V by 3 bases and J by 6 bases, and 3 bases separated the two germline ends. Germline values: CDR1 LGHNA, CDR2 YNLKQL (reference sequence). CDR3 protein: CASSQGAEQFF. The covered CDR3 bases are TGTGCCAGCAGCCAGGGTGCT.

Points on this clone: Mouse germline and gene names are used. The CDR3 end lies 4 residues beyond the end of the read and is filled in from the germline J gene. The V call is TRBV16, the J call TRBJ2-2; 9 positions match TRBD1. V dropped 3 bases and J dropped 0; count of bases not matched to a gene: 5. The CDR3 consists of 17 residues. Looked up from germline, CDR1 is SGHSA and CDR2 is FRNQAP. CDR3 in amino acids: CASSFPDRGANTGQLYF. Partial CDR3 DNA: TGTGCAAGCAGCTTTCCAGACAGGGGGGCAAACACCGGG.

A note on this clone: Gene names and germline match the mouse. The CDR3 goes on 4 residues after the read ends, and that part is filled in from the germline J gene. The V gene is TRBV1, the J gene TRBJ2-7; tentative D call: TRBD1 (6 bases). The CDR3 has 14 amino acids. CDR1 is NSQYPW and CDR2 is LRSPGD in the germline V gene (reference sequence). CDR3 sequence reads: CTCSADSRGYEQYF. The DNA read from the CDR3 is TGCACCTGCAGTGCAGATTCCAGGGGTTAT. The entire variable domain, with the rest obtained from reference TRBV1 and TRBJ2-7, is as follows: VTLLEQNPRWRLVPRGQAVNLRCILKNSQYPWMSWYQQDLQKQLQWLFTLRSPGDKEVKSLPGADYLATRVTDTELRLQVANMSQGRTLYCTCSADSRGYEQYFGPGTRLTVL.

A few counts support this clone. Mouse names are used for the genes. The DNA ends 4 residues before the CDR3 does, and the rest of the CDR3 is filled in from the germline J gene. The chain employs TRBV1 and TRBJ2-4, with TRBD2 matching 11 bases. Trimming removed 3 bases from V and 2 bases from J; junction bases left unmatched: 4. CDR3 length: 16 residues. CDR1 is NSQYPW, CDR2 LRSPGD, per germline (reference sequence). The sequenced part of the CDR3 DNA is TGCACCTGCAGTGCTAGGACTGGGGGGAATCAAAAC. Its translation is CTCSARTGGNQN. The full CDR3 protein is CTCSARTGGNQNTLYF.

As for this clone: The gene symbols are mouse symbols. CDR3 DNA (partial): TGTGCCAGCAGGGGGGCGCCTCTCGGGACAGGGGTTTTCCAAGAC. This sequence encodes CASRGAPLGTGVFQD. The whole CDR3 reads CASRGAPLGTGVFQDTQYF. The rearrangement links TRBV19 to TRBJ2-5, with 10 bases lining up with TRBD1. With the read ending 4 residues before the CDR3 end, the germline J gene is used to fill in that end. Germline V CDR1 and CDR2: FNHDT, SITEND (reference sequence). The CDR3 extends over 19 amino acids. The junction had 17 bases not matched to a gene; V was cut back by 5 bases and J by 2 bases.

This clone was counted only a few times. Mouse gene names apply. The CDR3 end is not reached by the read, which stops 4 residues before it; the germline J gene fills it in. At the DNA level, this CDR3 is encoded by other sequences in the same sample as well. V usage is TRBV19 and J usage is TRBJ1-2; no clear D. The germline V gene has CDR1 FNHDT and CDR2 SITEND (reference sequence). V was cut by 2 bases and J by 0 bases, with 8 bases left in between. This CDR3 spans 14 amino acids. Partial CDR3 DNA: TGTGCCAGCAGTATCAGGCAATCAAACTCC. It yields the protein CASSIRQSNS. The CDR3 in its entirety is CASSIRQSNSDYTF.

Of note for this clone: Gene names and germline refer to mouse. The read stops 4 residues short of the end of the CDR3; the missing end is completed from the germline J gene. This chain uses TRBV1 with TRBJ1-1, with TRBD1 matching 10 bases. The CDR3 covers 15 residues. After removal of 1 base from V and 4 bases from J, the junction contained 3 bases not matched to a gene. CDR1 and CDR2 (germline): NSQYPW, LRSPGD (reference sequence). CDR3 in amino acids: CTCSAGDRGVTEVFF. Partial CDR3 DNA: TGCACCTGCAGTGCAGGGGACAGGGGAGTCACA.

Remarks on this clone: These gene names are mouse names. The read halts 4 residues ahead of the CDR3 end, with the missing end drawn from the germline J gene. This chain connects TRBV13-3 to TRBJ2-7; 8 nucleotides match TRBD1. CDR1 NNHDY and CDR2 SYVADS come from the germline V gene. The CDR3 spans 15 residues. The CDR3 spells CASSDAGGRGYEQYF. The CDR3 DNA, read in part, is TGTGCCAGCAGTGATGCAGGGGGCAGGGGGTAT.

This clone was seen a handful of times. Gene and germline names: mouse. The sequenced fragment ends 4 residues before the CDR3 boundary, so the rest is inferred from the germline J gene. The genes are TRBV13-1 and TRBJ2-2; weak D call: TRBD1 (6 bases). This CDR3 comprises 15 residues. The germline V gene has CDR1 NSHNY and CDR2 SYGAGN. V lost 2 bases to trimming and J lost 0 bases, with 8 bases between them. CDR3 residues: CASSERQANTGQLYF. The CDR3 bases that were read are TGTGCCAGCAGTGAGCGACAGGCAAACACCGGG.

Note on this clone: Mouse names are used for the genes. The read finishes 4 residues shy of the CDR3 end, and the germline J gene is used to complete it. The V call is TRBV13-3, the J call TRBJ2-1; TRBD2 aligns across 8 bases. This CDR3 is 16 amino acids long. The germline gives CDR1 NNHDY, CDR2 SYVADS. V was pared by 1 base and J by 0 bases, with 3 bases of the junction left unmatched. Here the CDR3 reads CASSDWTGTNYAEQFF. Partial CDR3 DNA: TGTGCCAGCAGTGATTGGACTGGGACTAACTATGCT.

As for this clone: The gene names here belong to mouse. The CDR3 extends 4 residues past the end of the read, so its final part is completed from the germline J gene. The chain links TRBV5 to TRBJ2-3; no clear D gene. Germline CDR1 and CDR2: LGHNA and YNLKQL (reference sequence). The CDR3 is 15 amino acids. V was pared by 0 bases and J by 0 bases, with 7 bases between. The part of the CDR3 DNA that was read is TGTGCCAGCAGCCAAGATACATCTAGTGCAGAA. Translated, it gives CASSQDTSSAE. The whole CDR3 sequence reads CASSQDTSSAETLYF.

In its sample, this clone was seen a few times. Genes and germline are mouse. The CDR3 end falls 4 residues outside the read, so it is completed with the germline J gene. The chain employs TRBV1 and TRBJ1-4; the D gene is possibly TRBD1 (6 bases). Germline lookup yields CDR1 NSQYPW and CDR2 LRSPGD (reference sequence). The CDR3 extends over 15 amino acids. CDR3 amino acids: CTCSADPGATERLFF. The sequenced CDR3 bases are TGCACCTGCAGTGCAGATCCAGGGGCCACCGAA.

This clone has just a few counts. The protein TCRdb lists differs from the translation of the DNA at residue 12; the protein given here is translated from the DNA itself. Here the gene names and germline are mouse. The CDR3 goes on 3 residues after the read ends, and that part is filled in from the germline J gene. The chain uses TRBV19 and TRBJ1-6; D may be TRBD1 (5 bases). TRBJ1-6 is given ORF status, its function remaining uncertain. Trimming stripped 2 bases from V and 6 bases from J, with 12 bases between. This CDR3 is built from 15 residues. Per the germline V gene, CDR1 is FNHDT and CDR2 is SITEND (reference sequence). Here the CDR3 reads CASSMSGGFNSPLYF. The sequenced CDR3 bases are TGTGCCAGCAGTATGAGCGGGGGGTTTAATTCGCCC.

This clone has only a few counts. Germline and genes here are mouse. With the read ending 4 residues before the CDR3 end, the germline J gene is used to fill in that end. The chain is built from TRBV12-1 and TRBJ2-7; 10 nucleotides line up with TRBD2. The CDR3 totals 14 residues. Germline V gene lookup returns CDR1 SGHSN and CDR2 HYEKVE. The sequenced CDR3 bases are TGTGCCAGCTCTCTCACGGACTGGGGGTAT. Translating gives CASSLTDWGY. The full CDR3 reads CASSLTDWGYEQYF.

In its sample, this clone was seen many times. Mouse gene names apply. Partial CDR3 DNA: TGTGCCAGCAGTGATCCAGGGAGGAGTGCAGAA. This codes for CASSDPGRSAE. In full, the CDR3 reads CASSDPGRSAETLYF. The chain couples TRBV13-3 to TRBJ2-3; D possibly corresponds to TRBD1 (5 bases). Coverage ceases 4 residues before the CDR3 finishes, and the germline J gene fills in the end. Trimming cost V 1 base and J 0 bases, with 9 bases left between them. From germline, CDR1 is NNHDY and CDR2 SYVADS. This CDR3 contains 15 residues.